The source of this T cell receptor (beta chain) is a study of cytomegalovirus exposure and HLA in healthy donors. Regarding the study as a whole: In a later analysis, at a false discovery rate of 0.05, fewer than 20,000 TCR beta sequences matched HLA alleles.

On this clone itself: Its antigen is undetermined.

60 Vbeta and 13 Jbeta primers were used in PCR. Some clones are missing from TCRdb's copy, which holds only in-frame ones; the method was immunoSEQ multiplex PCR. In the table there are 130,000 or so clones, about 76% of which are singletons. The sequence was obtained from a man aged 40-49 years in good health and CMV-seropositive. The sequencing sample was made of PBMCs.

The CDR3 DNA reads TGTGCCAGCAGCCTAATGCGGGAAACCTACAATGAGCAGTTCTTC. Translation: CASSLMRETYNEQFF. The gene calls are TRBV27 and TRBJ2-1; possible D gene TRBD2, 6 bases. Trimming took 6 bases from V and 2 from J, leaving 14 bases between them. The CDR3 totals 15 residues. Germline CDR1 is MNHEY and CDR2 is SMNVEV (reference sequence).